This T cell receptor (beta chain) comes out of a study of shared clonotypes between healthy human individuals. The CDR3 consists of 16 residues. V lost 0 bases to trimming and J lost 1 base, with 9 bases between them. Germline V gene lookup returns CDR1 MGHRA and CDR2 YSYEKL. Some clones are missing from TCRdb's copy, which holds only in-frame ones; the method was immunoSEQ multiplex PCR. This table holds some 2,500,000 clones, approximately 90% found once. This sequence joins TRBV4-1 and TRBJ2-2, with D perhaps being TRBD1 or TRBD2 (5 bases each). Sequences were obtained from naive CD4+ T cells from PBMCs. Described subset: CD45RA+ positively selected. The receptor was derived from a man aged 18-30 years in good health. Some clones in this sample may be carry-over from other donors' samples. CDR3 amino acids: CASSQDGTGNTGELFF. Written as DNA, the CDR3 is TGCGCCAGCAGCCAAGATGGGACGGGGAACACCGGGGAGCTGTTTTTT.